This T cell receptor (beta chain) emerged from a study of shared clonotypes between healthy human individuals. Study-level findings and limits: Memory subsets had estimated richness that was generally smaller than that of naive subsets. Shared clonotypes: 4.5% to 5% naive CD4, approximately 3.4% naive CD8, under 2.5% memory CD4, approximately 0.41% memory CD8.

CDR1 is MNHNS, CDR2 SASEGT, per germline. V shed 0 bases and J shed 1 base, with 18 bases lying between them. The CDR3 extends over 18 amino acids. Original data processing: Filtering differed since immunoSEQ provided only junctions, with no quality scores. The repertoire was sequenced with immunoSEQ multiplex PCR; TCRdb's copy has only in-frame clones and lacks some. V and J calls and clone size are as listed in that table; D and trimming were resolved from the DNA. The table has fewer than 2.5 million clones, 93% seen once; the top ten hold around 0.4%. Note on this clone: What it recognizes is unknown.

The study drew all its donors from Caucasian adults living in Nashville, Tennessee. Sequences were obtained from naive CD4+ T cells from PBMCs. The subset here: CD45RA+ positively selected. The TCR sequence derives from a man aged 18 to 35 in good health. Some clones in this sample may be carry-over from other donors' samples. V is TRBV6-1 and J is TRBJ1-2; D unresolved. This CDR3 is CASSEANLSGSLNYGYTF. In DNA, the CDR3 is TGTGCCAGCAGTGAAGCGAACCTATCGGGTAGTCTTAACTATGGCTACACCTTC.